One sample yielded the 4 T cell receptor beta chains listed below, sequenced in a study of T cells in Graves' hyperthyroidism and ophthalmopathy. TCR beta CDR3 region amplification was performed from RNA transcripts. The study used the HTBI primer set for a first-round RT-PCR of the TCR CDR3. TCRdb analysed the multiplex PCR reads with MiXCR anew, one entry per CDR3 protein. The table has hundreds of thousands of distinct CDR3 sequences, 40% to 55% seen once. The specimen was peripheral blood or thyroid tissue (not recorded which). The receptors stem from a woman younger than 35 with Graves' hyperthyroidism.

Note on this clonotype: Germline and junction disagree at one end, which may indicate a read error. This chain connects TRBV25-1 to TRBJ1-2; D is undetermined. The CDR3 runs 13 residues. Germline V gene data show CDR1 as MGHDK and CDR2 as SYGVNS. This CDR3 is CVSSARVYYGYTF. CDR3 nucleotides: TGTGTCAGCAGTGCGAGGGTCTACTATGGCTACACCTTC.

In this sample, this clonotype turned up many times. V is TRBV10-3 and J is TRBJ1-6; D remains unclear. The V gene lost 2 bases and the J gene lost 9 bases, with 8 bases spanning the gap. The CDR3 loop spans 13 amino acids. CDR1 and CDR2 from the germline V gene are ENHRY and SYGVKD. The CDR3 region has the DNA TGTGCCATCAGTGAGGAAAAGAGTTCACCCCTCCACTTT. Protein: CAISEEKSSPLHF.

The chain recombines TRBV7-6 with TRBJ2-7, with a tentative D call TRBD1 (5 bases). Germline-derived CDR1 and CDR2 are SGHVS and FNYEAQ. Trimming took off 5 bases at V and 6 bases at J, with 20 bases between the two ends. The CDR3 has 15 residues. This chain's CDR3 is CASSQDPGKGSEQYF. The CDR3 DNA follows: TGTGCCAGCAGCCAAGATCCAGGGAAAGGGTCCGAGCAGTACTTC.

The table lists this clonotype with many counts. The V and J genes are TRBV14 and TRBJ1-5; 7 bases match TRBD1. This CDR3 has 13 amino acids. The germline V gene has CDR1 SGHDN and CDR2 FVKESK. Unmatched junction bases numbered 2, after V lost 0 bases and J lost 9 bases. The CDR3 spells CASSQEHRGPQHF. CDR3 bases: TGTGCCAGCAGCCAAGAGCACAGGGGGCCCCAGCATTTT.